This T cell receptor beta chain was documented in a study of T cell changes during pregnancy in multiple sclerosis. Method: immunoSEQ multiplex PCR; TCRdb's copy keeps in-frame clones and lacks some. The data hold approximately 22,000 clones, with just under 95% observed a single time. CDR1 is LNHDA, CDR2 SQIVND, per germline (reference sequence). The ends lost 9 bases at V and 4 bases at J; junction bases unmatched: 6. The CDR3 extends over 14 amino acids. The material sequenced was CD8+ T cells from peripheral blood mononuclear cells, taken in the third trimester of pregnancy. This clonotype was sampled from a female donor with multiple sclerosis, enrolled in a pregnancy study. The chain recombines TRBV19 with TRBJ1-5; 10 nucleotides line up with TRBD1. CDR3 nucleotides: TGTGCCAGCCAGACAGGGGGCGTAAATCAGCCCCAGCATTTT. It specifies CASQTGGVNQPQHF.